A single sample is the source of the 30 T cell receptor beta chains below, sequenced in a study of blood T cell repertoires in COVID-19. The table came from immunoSEQ multiplex PCR; TCRdb's copy has only in-frame clones and leaves some out. Of around 200,000 clones detected, around nine tenths appear once; the ten largest clones hold around 1.7%. Sequences were obtained from peripheral blood. These receptors originate from a man aged 18-30 years with active or convalescent COVID-19.

The rearrangement joins TRBV9 to TRBJ1-1; TRBD1 matches 7 bases. This CDR3 is 16 amino acids long. The ends lost 4 bases at V and 2 bases at J; junction bases unmatched: 11. Germline V CDR1 and CDR2: SGDLS, YYNGEE. The CDR3 region has the DNA TGTGCCAGCAGCCCAAGCCCCGGGACAGATAACACTGAAGCTTTCTTT. This translates into CASSPSPGTDNTEAFF. The full variable domain, its missing parts supplied by reference TRBV9 and TRBJ1-1, is DSGVTQTPKHLITATGQRVTLRCSPRSGDLSVYWYQQSLDQGLQFLIQYYNGEERAKGNILERFSAQQFPDLHSELNLSSLELGDSALYFCASSPSPGTDNTEAFFGQGTRLTVV.

V is TRBV5-1 and J is TRBJ2-1; 11 bases map to TRBD2. Trimming cost V 2 bases and J 9 bases; bases outside gene matches: 7. The length of the CDR3 is 15 residues. Per the germline V gene, CDR1 is SGHRS and CDR2 is YFSETQ. Here the CDR3 reads CASSFGSGRAGEQFF. The CDR3 region has the DNA TGCGCCAGCAGCTTTGGTAGCGGGAGGGCCGGTGAGCAGTTCTTC.

The V gene is TRBV7-9, the J gene TRBJ2-3; D unresolved. Trimming removed 1 base from V and 4 bases from J, with 6 bases in between. This CDR3 region has 13 residues. The germline gives CDR1 SEHNR, CDR2 FQNEAQ (reference sequence). In DNA form, the CDR3 reads TGTGCCAGCAGCTTAGTGGGCGCAGATACGCAGTATTTT. Encoded protein: CASSLVGADTQYF.

The chain combines TRBV2 with TRBJ1-4; 8 bases match TRBD1. Trimming at V came to 5 bases and at J to 0 bases, leaving 2 bases not matched to a gene. Germline CDR1 SNHLY, CDR2 FYNNEI. There are 15 residues in the CDR3. The CDR3 region is CASSPGQATNEKLFF. DNA of the CDR3: TGTGCCAGCAGTCCGGGACAGGCAACTAATGAAAAACTGTTTTTT. Full variable domain (rest looked up from reference TRBV2 and TRBJ1-4): EPEVTQTPSHQVTQMGQEVILRCVPISNHLYFYWYRQILGQKVEFLVSFYNNEISEKSEIFDDQFSVERPDGSNFTLKIRSTKLEDSAMYFCASSPGQATNEKLFFGSGTQLSVL.

The CDR3 sequence is CASSYGGQGEGGYTF. CDR3 in DNA: TGTGCCAGCAGTTACGGAGGACAGGGGGAGGGTGGCTACACCTTC. The chain employs TRBV6-5 and TRBJ1-2, with 10 bases fitting TRBD1. CDR1 MNHEY and CDR2 SVGAGI come from the germline V gene. The J segment lost 7 bases and the V segment lost 2 bases, leaving 7 bases of the junction unmatched. This CDR3 region has 15 residues.

A note on this clone: This likely comes from a read error, as the CDR3 has no conserved phenylalanine or tryptophan at its end. The chain employs TRBV25-1 and TRBJ1-2, with D possibly matching TRBD1 (6 bases). Germline CDR1 and CDR2: MGHDK and SYGVNS. V was pared by 3 bases and J by 4 bases, with 6 bases between. This CDR3 region has 12 residues. In DNA, the CDR3 is TGTGCCAGCAGTGAGGGGGCCTATGGCTACACCCTC. Its translation is CASSEGAYGYTL.

The rearrangement joins TRBV5-1 to TRBJ2-3; 11 nucleotides align to TRBD2. Per the germline V gene, CDR1 is SGHRS and CDR2 is YFSETQ. CDR3 length equals 15 residues. V lost 0 bases and J lost 6; bases outside the gene matches: 3. This CDR3 reads CASSLVASGGDTQYF. For the CDR3, the DNA is TGCGCCAGCAGCTTGGTAGCTAGCGGGGGGGATACGCAGTATTTT. The full variable domain, its missing parts supplied by reference TRBV5-1 and TRBJ2-3, is KAGVTQTPRYLIKTRGQQVTLSCSPISGHRSVSWYQQTPGQGLQFLFEYFSETQRNKGNFPGRFSGRQFSNSRSEMNVSTLELGDSALYLCASSLVASGGDTQYFGPGTRLTVL.

The chain has TRBV3-1 (or the pseudogene TRBV3-2) and TRBJ2-5, with a tentative D call TRBD1 (5 bases). Germline V gene lookup returns CDR1 LGHDT and CDR2 YNNKEL (reference sequence). This CDR3 is 16 amino acids long. V was pared by 4 bases and J by 5 bases, with 20 bases between. CDR3 nucleotides: TGTGCCAGCAGCCCAAATAGGGGCAGGGCCTTGGAGACCCAGTACTTC. Its translation: CASSPNRGRALETQYF.

The genes are TRBV7-7 and TRBJ2-1, with D possibly TRBD2 on 5 matching bases. The V end was cut by 1 base, the J end by 5 bases, with 9 bases between. CDR1 is SSHAT, CDR2 FNYEAQ, per germline (reference sequence). This CDR3 is 14 amino acids long. DNA for the CDR3: TGTGCCAGCAGCTTAGGATTGGGAGACAATGAGCAGTTCTTC. Translated: CASSLGLGDNEQFF. The entire variable domain, with the rest obtained from reference TRBV7-7 and TRBJ2-1, is as follows: GAGVSQSPRYKVTKRGQDVTLRCDPISSHATLYWYQQALGQGPEFLTYFNYEAQPDKSGLPSDRFSAERPEGSISTLTIQRTEQRDSAMYRCASSLGLGDNEQFFGPGTRLTVL.

V and J are TRBV12-3 or TRBV12-4 and TRBJ1-2, with 11 positions matching TRBD1. The CDR3 has 13 residues. V trimming: 8 bases; J trimming: 4 bases; junction bases outside the gene matches: 3. The CDR3 region is CASRTGGAYGYTF. DNA of the CDR3: TGTGCCAGCCGGACAGGGGGCGCCTATGGCTACACCTTC.

This rearrangement joins TRBV6-1 to TRBJ2-1; 9 bases align to TRBD1. CDR3 length equals 15 residues. From germline, CDR1 is MNHNS and CDR2 SASEGT. V shed 3 bases, J shed 7 bases, and the junction held 7 bases outside the gene matches. The CDR3 sequence is CASSDLGTGTNEQFF. In nucleotides, the CDR3 is TGTGCCAGCAGTGATTTAGGGACAGGGACAAATGAGCAGTTCTTC.

This chain links TRBV7-9 with TRBJ2-7, with 7 bases lining up with TRBD1. This CDR3 has 13 residues. Germline CDR1 SEHNR, CDR2 FQNEAQ (reference sequence). J gave up 2 bases and V 4 bases, and 2 bases lay outside the gene matches. CDR3 protein: CASSWTGTYEQYF. The CDR3 region has the DNA TGTGCCAGCAGCTGGACAGGCACCTACGAGCAGTACTTC.

This clone showed up just once. V gene TRBV19 combines with J gene TRBJ2-7, with TRBD2 identical over 11 bases. The V segment lost 3 bases and the J segment 5 bases; nucleotides outside the gene matches: 6. The CDR3 spans 15 residues. CDR1 and CDR2 from the germline V gene are LNHDA and SQIVND (reference sequence). In nucleotides, the CDR3 is TGTGCCAGTAGTATTCCTAGCGGGAGGATGAACGAGCAGTACTTC. Translation: CASSIPSGRMNEQYF. The full variable domain, in which reference TRBV19 and TRBJ2-7 provide the parts outside the CDR3, is DGGITQSPKYLFRKEGQNVTLSCEQNLNHDAMYWYRQDPGQGLRLIYYSQIVNDFQKGDIAEGYSVSREKKESFPLTVTSAQKNPTAFYLCASSIPSGRMNEQYFGPGTRLTVT.

This sequence joins TRBV5-5 and TRBJ1-3; no definite D call. From germline, CDR1 is SGHKS and CDR2 YYEKEE (reference sequence). The CDR3 has 14 residues. Trimming took 4 bases from V and 0 from J, leaving 8 bases between them. For the CDR3, the DNA is TGTGCCAGCAGCCCCCAGGTCTCTGGAAACACCATATATTTT. This translates into CASSPQVSGNTIYF. The full variable domain, its missing parts supplied by reference TRBV5-5 and TRBJ1-3, is DAGVTQSPTHLIKTRGQQVTLRCSPISGHKSVSWYQQVLGQGPQFIFQYYEKEERGRGNFPDRFSARQFPNYSSELNVNALLLGDSALYLCASSPQVSGNTIYFGEGSWLTVV.

V and J are TRBV27 and TRBJ1-1, with D maybe TRBD1 (6 bases). The CDR3 spans 12 residues. V lost 5 bases and J lost 4, with 8 bases in between. CDR1 is MNHEY, CDR2 SMNVEV, per germline (reference sequence). DNA for the CDR3: TGTGCCAGCAGTCAACAGGGCACTGAAGCTTTCTTT. Translated, it gives CASSQQGTEAFF.

The chain uses TRBV19 and TRBJ2-1; 9 bases fit TRBD1. Germline V gene lookup returns CDR1 LNHDA and CDR2 SQIVND (reference sequence). CDR3 length: 15 amino acids. V was pared by 7 bases and J by 3 bases, with 7 bases of the junction left unmatched. The chain's CDR3 is CASNNRDRVYNEQFF. CDR3 coding DNA: TGTGCCAGTAACAACCGGGACAGGGTCTACAATGAGCAGTTCTTC.

The rearrangement links TRBV6-5 to TRBJ1-6; possible D gene TRBD1, 6 bases. The germline V gene has CDR1 MNHEY and CDR2 SVGAGI. There are 15 residues in the CDR3. The V end was cut by 5 bases, the J end by 8 bases, with 16 bases between. The CDR3 protein is CASSPSTGGHSPLHF. The CDR3 DNA sequence: TGTGCCAGCAGTCCATCGACCGGGGGGCATTCACCCCTCCACTTT.

The chain carries TRBV5-1 and TRBJ2-3, with 9 nucleotides matching TRBD2. Trimming removed 4 bases from V and 2 bases from J; junction bases left unmatched: 8. This CDR3 region has 16 residues. CDR1 and CDR2 from the germline V gene are SGHRS and YFSETQ. Here the CDR3 reads CASSTRLAESTDTQYF. CDR3 nucleotides: TGCGCCAGCAGCACCAGACTAGCGGAGTCCACAGATACGCAGTATTTT. Together with reference TRBV5-1 and TRBJ2-3, the CDR3 gives the full variable domain: KAGVTQTPRYLIKTRGQQVTLSCSPISGHRSVSWYQQTPGQGLQFLFEYFSETQRNKGNFPGRFSGRQFSNSRSEMNVSTLELGDSALYLCASSTRLAESTDTQYFGPGTRLTVL.

The chain couples TRBV6-5 to TRBJ2-7; D possibly corresponds to TRBD2 (5 bases). Germline CDR1 and CDR2: MNHEY and SVGAGI. The V end was cut by 8 bases, the J end by 9 bases, with 26 bases between. This CDR3 has 15 residues. The CDR3 sequence is CASASEGRTERPQYF. The CDR3 DNA is TGTGCCAGCGCCAGTGAGGGCAGAACAGAGAGACCGCAGTACTTC.

The chain links TRBV6-1 to TRBJ2-2; 9 nucleotides match TRBD1. Germline V lookup: CDR1 MNHNS, CDR2 SASEGT. The V gene end was trimmed by 3 bases and the J gene end by 7 bases; junction bases not matched to a gene: 6. The CDR3 totals 15 residues. This chain's CDR3 is CASSEEGQGFGELFF. CDR3 nucleotide sequence: TGTGCCAGCAGTGAGGAAGGACAGGGGTTCGGGGAGCTGTTTTTT.

The gene calls are TRBV19 and TRBJ1-1; no clear D gene. The germline V gene encodes CDR1 LNHDA and CDR2 SQIVND (reference sequence). This CDR3 spans 13 amino acids. Trimming removed 5 bases from V and 10 bases from J, with 17 bases in between. CDR3 residues: CASSRRSGSRAFF. CDR3 DNA: TGTGCCAGTAGTCGTCGATCGGGTTCAAGAGCTTTCTTT.

This rearrangement joins TRBV12-3 or TRBV12-4 to TRBJ2-4, with TRBD1 matching 9 bases. The CDR3 consists of 13 residues. The junction had 5 bases not matched to a gene; V was cut back by 5 bases and J by 9 bases. CDR3 in amino acids: CASSNTGGSIQYF. DNA for the CDR3: TGTGCCAGCAGTAACACAGGGGGCTCCATTCAGTACTTC.

The J gene is TRBJ1-3, the V gene TRBV15; D not resolved. CDR3 size: 15 residues. Germline CDR1 reads LNHNV; CDR2 reads YYDKDF (reference sequence). Trimming took 5 bases from V and 2 from J, leaving 13 bases between them. The CDR3 spells CATSPLSNPGNTIYF. CDR3 DNA sequence: TGTGCCACCAGCCCTCTCTCTAATCCTGGAAACACCATATATTTT.

V gene TRBV5-1 combines with J gene TRBJ2-7; 7 bases map to TRBD2. The V and J ends lost 0 bases and 3 bases, in that order; junction bases with no gene match: 6. The germline V gene has CDR1 SGHRS and CDR2 YFSETQ. This CDR3 has 15 residues. The CDR3 region is CASSLVGGRDYEQYF. The CDR3 DNA reads TGCGCCAGCAGCTTGGTTGGCGGGAGAGACTACGAGCAGTACTTC.

The chain is built from TRBV18 and TRBJ2-7; 7 nucleotides align to TRBD1. The CDR3 spans 14 residues. With V trimmed by 5 bases and J by 4 bases, 8 bases remained unmatched. Germline CDR1 and CDR2: KGHSH and LQKENI. The CDR3 loop reads CASSAGQAAYEQYF. DNA for the CDR3: TGTGCCAGCTCAGCCGGACAGGCCGCTTACGAGCAGTACTTC. The whole variable domain, filled in from reference TRBV18 and TRBJ2-7, reads NAGVMQNPRHLVRRRGQEARLRCSPMKGHSHVYWYRQLPEEGLKFMVYLQKENIIDESGMPKERFSAEFPKEGPSILRIQQVVRGDSAAYFCASSAGQAAYEQYFGPGTRLTVT.

This clone was seen a single time. The J gene is TRBJ1-1, the V gene TRBV5-1, with TRBD1 identical over 12 bases. The CDR3 has 16 residues. V lost 3 bases and J lost 5; bases outside the gene matches: 8. Per the germline V gene, CDR1 is SGHRS and CDR2 is YFSETQ. The CDR3 sequence: CASSWTGTGGGTEAFF. CDR3 nucleotide sequence: TGCGCCAGCAGCTGGACCGGGACAGGGGGCGGTACTGAAGCTTTCTTT.

The chain recombines TRBV2 with TRBJ1-2; maybe TRBD1 (5 bases). The CDR3 loop spans 16 amino acids. The germline V gene encodes CDR1 SNHLY and CDR2 FYNNEI. Trimming shortened V by 4 bases and J by 5 bases, and 20 bases separated the two germline ends. CDR3 sequence reads: CASSVRQGKDPYGYTF. The CDR3 nucleotides are TGTGCCAGCAGTGTCCGGCAGGGAAAAGACCCTTATGGCTACACCTTC.

This chain joins TRBV5-6 and TRBJ1-4, with TRBD1 matching 11 bases. The junction had 3 bases not matched to a gene; V was cut back by 3 bases and J by 8 bases. CDR1 and CDR2 from the germline V gene are SGHDT and YYEEEE. The CDR3 spans 14 residues. The CDR3 is CASSWDRGGEKLFF. The CDR3, as DNA: TGTGCCAGCAGCTGGGACAGGGGGGGCGAAAAACTGTTTTTT.

CDR3 amino acids: CASSLAGGSAANNEQFF. CDR3 DNA sequence: TGCGCCAGCAGCTTGGCCGGCGGCTCGGCGGCTAACAATGAGCAGTTCTTC. The J gene is TRBJ2-1, the V gene TRBV5-1; D gene ambiguous. V gave up 0 bases and J gave up 5 bases, with 18 bases separating them. Germline loops: CDR1 SGHRS, CDR2 YFSETQ. The CDR3 extends over 17 amino acids.

The rearrangement links TRBV11-2 to TRBJ1-6, with TRBD1 as a possible D gene (5 bases). V was trimmed by 1 base and J by 6 bases, leaving 16 bases between them. This CDR3 has 17 amino acids. The germline V gene has CDR1 SGHAT and CDR2 FQNNGV. The CDR3 coding sequence is TGTGCCAGCAGCTTAGTTGGGGCAGGGATGGGTAATTCACCCCTCCACTTT. It encodes CASSLVGAGMGNSPLHF.